One and the same sample provided the 25 T cell receptor beta chains below, sequenced in a study of beta chain features in type 1 diabetes. The entirety of the isolated RNA underwent reverse transcription, so expressed TCRB transcripts were sequenced. Only in-frame clones appear in the TCRdb table, and some are missing; sequencing was by immunoSEQ multiplex PCR. The table shows approximately 300,000 clones, with about 10% occurring only once. Sequenced material: naive CD4+ T cells from blood. These receptors all stem from a woman aged 25 to 39 in good health.

This clone has more than one count but fewer than ten. The chain couples TRBV5-1 to TRBJ2-1, with 7 bases fitting TRBD2. Trimming at V came to 1 base and at J to 9 bases, leaving 4 bases not matched to a gene. The CDR3 has 13 amino acids. The germline V gene encodes CDR1 SGHRS and CDR2 YFSETQ. The CDR3 bases are TGCGCCAGCAGCTTGAGCGGGGACGGTGAGCAGTTCTTC. Amino acids: CASSLSGDGEQFF.

This clone was counted between two and nine times. This chain joins TRBV28 and TRBJ2-5; D might be TRBD1 (6 bases). The CDR3 consists of 14 residues. The germline V and J ends were trimmed by 4 bases and 2 bases, with 11 bases remaining between them. Germline assignment: CDR1 MDHEN and CDR2 SYDVKM. CDR3 sequence: CASSSQGWQETQYF. The DNA of the CDR3 is TGTGCCAGCAGTTCCCAGGGGTGGCAAGAGACCCAGTACTTC.

In this sample, this clone turned up once. This chain links TRBV28 with TRBJ2-1; 11 bases agree with TRBD1. The CDR3 is 15 residues long. Germline loops: CDR1 MDHEN, CDR2 SYDVKM. V shed 6 bases, J shed 7 bases, and the junction held 8 bases outside the gene matches. CDR3 coding DNA: TGTGCCAGCAGATTCTTGGACAGGGGGCTGAATGAGCAGTTCTTC. As protein: CASRFLDRGLNEQFF.

This rearrangement joins TRBV5-1 to TRBJ1-2, with D perhaps TRBD1 (5 bases). CDR3 size: 12 residues. The V end was cut by 1 base, the J end by 8 bases, with 9 bases between. The germline V gene encodes CDR1 SGHRS and CDR2 YFSETQ. CDR3 nucleotide sequence: TGCGCCAGCAGCTTGTCGGGGGAAGGCTACACCTTC. Translation gives CASSLSGEGYTF.

This rearrangement joins TRBV19 to TRBJ2-2; D perhaps matches TRBD1 (5 bases). Trimming took 11 bases from V and 2 from J, leaving 9 bases between them. This CDR3 region has 12 residues. Looked up from germline, CDR1 is LNHDA and CDR2 is SQIVND (reference sequence). The CDR3 spells CASDRNTGELFF. CDR3 DNA: TGTGCCTCAGACAGAAACACCGGGGAGCTGTTTTTT.

A few counts support this clone. The V gene is TRBV5-5, the J gene TRBJ2-4, with 7 bases that match TRBD1. Germline V CDR1 and CDR2: SGHKS, YYEKEE (reference sequence). The V gene end was trimmed by 0 bases and the J gene end by 6 bases; junction bases not matched to a gene: 9. This CDR3 contains 16 residues. CDR3: CASSLDRGAFPNIQYF. Here the CDR3 DNA reads TGTGCCAGCAGCTTGGACAGGGGAGCGTTTCCAAACATTCAGTACTTC.

The chain uses TRBV11-3 and TRBJ2-1, with 10 bases aligning to TRBD2. J lost 7 bases, V lost 1 base, and 4 bases had no gene match. This CDR3 spans 15 amino acids. Per the germline V gene, CDR1 is SGHNT and CDR2 is YENEEA. CDR3 sequence reads: CASSLVAGGRNEQFF. In DNA, the CDR3 is TGTGCCAGCAGCTTAGTAGCGGGAGGCCGGAATGAGCAGTTCTTC.

This chain uses TRBV30 with TRBJ2-1, with D possibly TRBD2 on 5 matching bases. This CDR3 contains 13 residues. CDR1 and CDR2 from the germline V gene are GTSNPN and SVGIG (reference sequence). V lost 4 bases and J lost 6, with 13 bases in between. CDR3 sequence (DNA): TGTGCCTGGACTCGTATGGGGAGCAATGAGCAGTTCTTC. Protein sequence: CAWTRMGSNEQFF.

A single count supports this clone. The chain recombines TRBV6-1 with TRBJ2-7, with D tentatively TRBD1 (6 bases). With 5 bases removed from V and 3 bases from J, the gap between germline ends came to 11 bases. There are 13 residues in the CDR3. Germline CDR1 reads MNHNS; CDR2 reads SASEGT. CDR3 nucleotides: TGTGCCAGCAGTATCAGGGGTATCTACGAGCAGTACTTC. Translating gives CASSIRGIYEQYF.

In this sample, this clone turned up a few times. CDR3: CASSLGGASASGANVLTF. The DNA for the CDR3 is TGCGCCAGCAGTCTGGGAGGGGCGTCTGCTTCTGGGGCCAACGTCCTGACTTTC. This chain links TRBV5-1 with TRBJ2-6; 7 positions agree with TRBD2. Germline loops: CDR1 SGHRS, CDR2 YFSETQ. The CDR3 is 18 amino acids. The trim removed 5 bases at V and 1 base at J, leaving 12 bases unmatched. The complete variable domain, with remaining parts taken from reference TRBV5-1 and TRBJ2-6, reads KAGVTQTPRYLIKTRGQQVTLSCSPISGHRSVSWYQQTPGQGLQFLFEYFSETQRNKGNFPGRFSGRQFSNSRSEMNVSTLELGDSALYLCASSLGGASASGANVLTFGAGSRLTVL.

V is TRBV19 and J is TRBJ1-5, with D maybe TRBD1 (6 bases). This CDR3 comprises 16 residues. Germline loops: CDR1 LNHDA, CDR2 SQIVND (reference sequence). V lost 7 bases and J lost 0, with 16 bases in between. Written as DNA, the CDR3 is TGTGCCAGTACCCTCTCAACAGGGAATAGCAATCAGCCCCAGCATTTT. This sequence encodes CASTLSTGNSNQPQHF.

The chain is built from TRBV27 and TRBJ1-1; tentatively, D is TRBD1 (6 bases). Trimming removed 5 bases at V and 6 bases at J, with 19 bases between. This CDR3 is 15 amino acids long. Germline loops: CDR1 MNHEY, CDR2 SMNVEV (reference sequence). CDR3 region: CASSRTVEVWAEAFF. For the CDR3, the DNA is TGTGCCAGCAGTCGGACAGTTGAGGTCTGGGCTGAAGCTTTCTTT.

The chain couples TRBV18 to TRBJ2-7, with TRBD1 matching 7 bases. Germline V gene data show CDR1 as KGHSH and CDR2 as LQKENI. The CDR3 runs 13 residues. The ends lost 1 base at V and 5 bases at J; junction bases unmatched: 2. In DNA form, the CDR3 reads TGTGCCAGCTCACCACACAGGGGCGACGAGCAGTACTTC. This translates into CASSPHRGDEQYF.

V gene TRBV6-1 combines with J gene TRBJ2-2; TRBD1 might be the D (5 bases). The CDR3 loop spans 16 amino acids. V dropped 3 bases and J dropped 4 bases, with 15 bases sitting between them. CDR1 and CDR2 (germline): MNHNS, SASEGT. CDR3 sequence reads: CASSESAGKITGELFF. The CDR3 DNA is TGTGCCAGCAGTGAGTCGGCAGGGAAGATCACCGGGGAGCTGTTTTTT.

This clone has just a few counts. This same CDR3 is encoded by further DNA sequences in the sample. The chain links TRBV7-3 to TRBJ2-2; no firm D call. The CDR3 length is 12 residues. The ends were cut back, 5 bases at V and 5 bases at J, with 6 bases in the middle. The germline V gene encodes CDR1 SGHTA and CDR2 FQGTGA. CDR3 residues: CASSPRTGELFF. Written as DNA, the CDR3 is TGTGCCAGCAGCCCCAGAACCGGGGAGCTGTTTTTT.

This clone was seen a handful of times. The V gene is TRBV28, the J gene TRBJ1-1; perhaps TRBD1 as D (5 bases). The CDR3 contains 13 residues. The germline V and J ends were trimmed by 2 bases and 6 bases, with 10 bases remaining between them. Germline lookup yields CDR1 MDHEN and CDR2 SYDVKM. The DNA of the CDR3 is TGTGCCAGCAGTTTAACTCAAGGGGCTGAAGCTTTCTTT. It translates to CASSLTQGAEAFF. The whole variable domain, remainder taken from reference TRBV28 and TRBJ1-1, is DVKVTQSSRYLVKRTGEKVFLECVQDMDHENMFWYRQDPGLGLRLIYFSYDVKMKEKGDIPEGYSVSREKKERFSLILESASTNQTSMYLCASSLTQGAEAFFGQGTRLTVV.

The rearrangement joins TRBV29-1 to TRBJ2-1, with a weak D call TRBD2 (6 bases). Trimming stripped 5 bases from V and 3 bases from J, with 17 bases between. Germline V gene data show CDR1 as SQVTM and CDR2 as ANQGSEA. This CDR3 region has 15 residues. The CDR3 coding sequence is TGCAGCGTTACCACGACTAGGGCCCTCTACAATGAGCAGTTCTTC. It codes for CSVTTTRALYNEQFF.

This clone was seen a few times. This chain joins TRBV18 and TRBJ1-1; D is unclear. The CDR3 is made up of 17 amino acids. Germline CDR1 is KGHSH and CDR2 is LQKENI. Trimming took off 2 bases at V and 7 bases at J, with 23 bases between the two ends. CDR3 nucleotide sequence: TGTGCCAGCTCACCAACGTTATCGGAGAGGGTTCACGGTGAAGCTTTCTTT. It is translated as CASSPTLSERVHGEAFF.

This clone was counted a few times. The CDR3 spells CASSLTPGQAYEQYF. For the CDR3, the DNA is TGTGCCAGCAGCCTGACCCCTGGACAGGCTTACGAGCAGTACTTC. J is TRBJ2-7 and V is TRBV7-9; 7 bases align to TRBD1. Germline-derived CDR1 and CDR2 are SEHNR and FQNEAQ (reference sequence). After removal of 5 bases from V and 4 bases from J, the junction contained 11 bases not matched to a gene. The CDR3 runs 15 residues.

V and J are TRBV23-1 and TRBJ1-5; D uncertain. TRBV23-1 is reported as an ORF; its role is uncertain. There are 18 residues in the CDR3. The ends were cut back, 4 bases at V and 6 bases at J, with 25 bases in the middle. The CDR3 region has the DNA TGCGCCAGCAGTCCCCAAGGGCTAGACGGGGATGAGGGTCAGCCCCAGCATTTT. This codes for CASSPQGLDGDEGQPQHF.

A few counts support this clone. The chain couples TRBV7-2 to TRBJ2-3; the D gene is possibly TRBD2 (6 bases). Between the trimmed V and J ends, which lost 4 bases and 5 bases, there was a span of 10 bases. CDR1 and CDR2 from the germline V gene are SGHTA and FQGNSA. This CDR3 spans 13 amino acids. CDR3 nucleotide sequence: TGTGCCAGCAGCTCTCCGGGGGTAGATACGCAGTATTTT. Its translation: CASSSPGVDTQYF.

This clone has a handful of counts. The chain carries TRBV6-6 and TRBJ1-1; D gene uncertain. Germline V gene data show CDR1 as MNHNY and CDR2 as SVGAGI (reference sequence). This CDR3 is 14 amino acids long. V was pared by 6 bases and J by 0 bases, with 11 bases between. DNA of the CDR3: TGTGCCAGCAGGGATACAGTTATGAACACTGAAGCTTTCTTT. Its protein is CASRDTVMNTEAFF.

The table lists this clone with a few counts. The CDR3 DNA is TGTGCCAGCTCACCGGTAGCGGGAGTGACGAATGAGCAGTTCTTC. As protein: CASSPVAGVTNEQFF. The V call is TRBV18, the J call TRBJ2-1; 9 nucleotides align to TRBD2. Trimming removed 3 bases from V and 7 bases from J; junction bases left unmatched: 7. CDR1 is KGHSH and CDR2 is LQKENI in the germline V gene. There are 15 residues in the CDR3.

This clone was seen more than once but under ten times. The V call is TRBV7-2, the J call TRBJ2-1; D call uncertain. This CDR3 is built from 15 residues. Per the germline V gene, CDR1 is SGHTA and CDR2 is FQGNSA. Deletions cut 0 bases from V and 0 bases from J, with 6 bases between. Here the CDR3 DNA reads TGTGCCAGCAGCTTAGCTCTTAGCTCCTACAATGAGCAGTTCTTC. Translating it yields CASSLALSSYNEQFF.

This clone was detected a few times. The rearrangement uses TRBV14 and TRBJ2-3; D unclear. Trimming removed 4 bases from V and 4 bases from J, with 12 bases in between. This CDR3 region has 14 residues. The germline gives CDR1 SGHDN, CDR2 FVKESK. This CDR3 reads CASSRLARSDTQYF. The DNA of the CDR3 is TGTGCCAGCAGCCGACTTGCGCGATCAGATACGCAGTATTTT.